The 27 T cell receptor beta chains reported below all come from one sample, sequenced in a study of cytomegalovirus exposure and HLA in healthy donors. It was with 60 Vbeta and 13 Jbeta primers that the PCR ran. Profiled with immunoSEQ multiplex PCR; TCRdb holds only in-frame clones, not every one. The sample yields fewer than 200,000 clones, roughly 71% seen once. Sequencing input: PBMCs. Receptors were obtained from a male donor in good health and CMV-seropositive.

This clone has only a few counts. This chain uses TRBV30 with TRBJ1-5; TRBD1 is a possible D gene (6 bases). Deletions cut 1 base from V and 4 bases from J, with 11 bases between. The CDR3 runs to 14 residues. Looked up from germline, CDR1 is GTSNPN and CDR2 is SVGIG (reference sequence). The CDR3 region is CAWSAGTWNQPQHF. DNA of the CDR3: TGTGCCTGGAGTGCCGGGACATGGAATCAGCCCCAGCATTTT.

About this clone: Other DNA sequences within the sample encode an identical CDR3. This chain uses TRBV28 with TRBJ1-6; 7 nucleotides agree with TRBD1. The CDR3 length is 13 residues. Germline V gene lookup returns CDR1 MDHEN and CDR2 SYDVKM. V was clipped by 9 bases and J by 10 bases; unmatched bases: 9. The CDR3 region has the DNA TGTGCCAGTTCCCGTGACAGGGAGTCACCCCTCCACTTT. This gives the protein CASSRDRESPLHF.

This clone appeared a few times. The chain has TRBV30 and TRBJ1-4, with TRBD1 matching over 10 bases. The junction had 3 bases not matched to a gene; V was cut back by 3 bases and J by 5 bases. The CDR3 has 14 residues. CDR1 is GTSNPN, CDR2 SVGIG, per germline (reference sequence). The CDR3 DNA reads as TGTGCCTGGAGGGAGACAGGGGGCAATGAAAAACTGTTTTTT. It yields the protein CAWRETGGNEKLFF. Full variable domain (missing parts from reference TRBV30 and TRBJ1-4): SQTIHQWPATLVQPVGSPLSLECTVEGTSNPNLYWYRQAAGRGLQLLFYSVGIGQISSEVPQNLSASRPQDRQFILSSKKLLLSDSGFYLCAWRETGGNEKLFFGSGTQLSVL.

The chain is built from TRBV4-3 and TRBJ1-1; D unresolved. Trimming removed 3 bases at V and 2 bases at J, with 13 bases between. This CDR3 spans 15 amino acids. Germline-derived CDR1 and CDR2 are LGHNA and YSLEER. CDR3 sequence (DNA): TGCGCCAGCAGCCAGGAGGACGAGCTAAACACTGAAGCTTTCTTT. Protein sequence: CASSQEDELNTEAFF.

This rearrangement joins TRBV2 to TRBJ2-3; maybe TRBD2 (6 bases). With 7 bases removed from V and 4 bases from J, the gap between germline ends came to 15 bases. The V gene's germline CDR1 is SNHLY and CDR2 FYNNEI. The CDR3 runs to 14 residues. CDR3 loop: CASTAWGGADTQYF. CDR3 nucleotide sequence: TGTGCCAGCACCGCCTGGGGCGGGGCAGATACGCAGTATTTT.

This chain links TRBV2 with TRBJ2-2, with 10 positions matching TRBD1. V gave up 6 bases and J gave up 5 bases; unmatched junction bases: 6. The CDR3 spans 15 residues. CDR1 and CDR2 (germline): SNHLY, FYNNEI. CDR3 amino acids: CASRRQGARTGELFF. CDR3 DNA sequence: TGTGCCAGCAGACGACAGGGGGCCCGGACCGGGGAGCTGTTTTTT.

The chain has TRBV4-1 and TRBJ1-1; no firm D call. Trimming removed 2 bases at V and 1 base at J, with 14 bases between. The V gene's germline CDR1 is MGHRA and CDR2 YSYEKL. The CDR3 is made up of 16 amino acids. In DNA form, the CDR3 reads TGCGCCAGCAGCCAATCCAGGACTCTAGGGAACACTGAAGCTTTCTTT. It yields the protein CASSQSRTLGNTEAFF.

A single count supports this clone. This chain links TRBV6-1 with TRBJ2-2; D possibly corresponds to TRBD1 (5 bases). Germline V CDR1 and CDR2: MNHNS, SASEGT. V gave up 0 bases and J gave up 9 bases, with 14 bases separating them. The CDR3 loop spans 15 amino acids. As DNA, the CDR3 is TGTGCCAGCAGTGAAGCTCGACAGAGACACCGGGAGCTGTTTTTT. It yields the protein CASSEARQRHRELFF.

J is TRBJ2-3 and V is TRBV7-2, with D unresolved. The CDR3 totals 16 residues. Germline V gene sequence: CDR1 SGHTA, CDR2 FQGNSA. Trimming took 5 bases from V and 6 from J, leaving 21 bases between them. The CDR3 region is CASSLARPSVGDTQYF. CDR3 coding DNA: TGTGCCAGCAGCCTGGCCCGACCCTCCGTGGGCGATACGCAGTATTTT.

The V call is TRBV5-6, the J call TRBJ2-3; D is perhaps TRBD1 (6 bases). Deletions cut 1 base from V and 4 bases from J, with 19 bases between. The germline V gene has CDR1 SGHDT and CDR2 YYEEEE. This CDR3 is built from 17 residues. The DNA of the CDR3 is TGTGCCAGCAGCTTGTCTAAAGGACAGCCGACTGCAGATACGCAGTATTTT. Translation gives CASSLSKGQPTADTQYF. The full variable domain, with the rest looked up from reference TRBV5-6 and TRBJ2-3, is DAGVTQSPTHLIKTRGQQVTLRCSPKSGHDTVSWYQQALGQGPQFIFQYYEEEERQRGNFPDRFSGHQFPNYSSELNVNALLLGDSALYLCASSLSKGQPTADTQYFGPGTRLTVL.

The J gene is TRBJ2-1, the V gene TRBV4-3, with 10 positions matching TRBD2. V was clipped by 0 bases and J by 9 bases; unmatched bases: 14. The CDR3 sequence is 18 residues long. CDR1 is LGHNA, CDR2 YSLEER, per germline. CDR3 nucleotides: TGCGCCAGCAGCCAAGATATGCAATATAGCGGGGGGCCGAGTGAGCAGTTCTTC. Translation gives CASSQDMQYSGGPSEQFF.

The chain employs TRBV9 and TRBJ2-1, with D perhaps matching TRBD2 (6 bases). The CDR3 spans 17 residues. Germline V lookup: CDR1 SGDLS, CDR2 YYNGEE. Trimming shortened V by 3 bases and J by 0 bases, and 16 bases separated the two germline ends. The CDR3 here is CASSAGVGRGSYNEQFF. The CDR3 nucleotides are TGTGCCAGCAGCGCGGGCGTAGGGCGGGGCTCCTACAATGAGCAGTTCTTC.

The chain links TRBV6-6 to TRBJ2-2; no definite D call. V was shortened by 0 bases and J by 7 bases, with 15 bases between the two germline ends. The CDR3 extends over 16 amino acids. Germline CDR1 reads MNHNY; CDR2 reads SVGAGI (reference sequence). The CDR3 loop is CASSYSGATFLGELFF. The CDR3 DNA follows: TGTGCCAGCAGTTACTCCGGTGCCACGTTCCTCGGGGAGCTGTTTTTT.

The chain uses TRBV9 and TRBJ1-4; the match to TRBD1 covers 9 bases. V lost 3 bases and J lost 11; bases outside the gene matches: 2. Germline V gene sequence: CDR1 SGDLS, CDR2 YYNGEE. The CDR3 sequence is 12 residues long. The CDR3 loop is CASSATGGKLFF. The CDR3 nucleotides read TGTGCCAGCAGCGCGACAGGGGGTAAACTGTTTTTT. Variable domain in full (rest from reference TRBV9 and TRBJ1-4): DSGVTQTPKHLITATGQRVTLRCSPRSGDLSVYWYQQSLDQGLQFLIQYYNGEERAKGNILERFSAQQFPDLHSELNLSSLELGDSALYFCASSATGGKLFFGSGTQLSVL.

V usage is TRBV6-1 and J usage is TRBJ2-1; 13 positions match TRBD2. This CDR3 is built from 15 residues. V shed 3 bases and J 6 bases; nucleotides not matched to a gene: 2. CDR1 and CDR2 (germline): MNHNS, SASEGT. The CDR3 bases are TGTGCCAGCAGTGAGGGACTAGCGGGGTCCAATGAGCAGTTCTTC. It specifies CASSEGLAGSNEQFF.

The J gene is TRBJ2-3, the V gene TRBV5-1; 10 nucleotides agree with TRBD1. Per germline, CDR1 SGHRS and CDR2 YFSETQ. This CDR3 region has 14 residues. Germline trimming cut 4 bases from V and 8 bases from J; bases unmatched to any gene: 7. The CDR3 coding sequence is TGCGCCAGCAGCGTGAGACAGGGGGCGGTTACGCAGTATTTT. It is translated as CASSVRQGAVTQYF.

The rearrangement links TRBV5-1 to TRBJ2-3; 10 nucleotides align to TRBD2. The CDR3 covers 17 residues. Germline V gives CDR1 SGHRS, CDR2 YFSETQ. Losses at the gene ends were 4 bases for V and 2 bases for J; bases not matched to a gene: 10. Written as DNA, the CDR3 is TGCGCCAGCAGCCCCATGTATAGCGGGGGGTCCACAGATACGCAGTATTTT. This translates into CASSPMYSGGSTDTQYF.

The V gene is TRBV25-1, the J gene TRBJ1-3; D is unresolved. CDR3 length: 15 residues. Per the germline V gene, CDR1 is MGHDK and CDR2 is SYGVNS. Trimming removed 3 bases from V and 2 bases from J, with 11 bases in between. CDR3 loop: CASSDPGITGNTIYF. DNA of the CDR3: TGTGCCAGCAGTGACCCGGGGATCACTGGAAACACCATATATTTT.

Only one count was recorded for this clone. The rearrangement uses TRBV14 and TRBJ2-1, with TRBD2 identical over 7 bases. CDR1 and CDR2 (germline): SGHDN, FVKESK. The CDR3 sequence is 15 residues long. With 2 bases clipped from V and 4 bases from J, the junction kept 5 bases outside the gene matches. CDR3 in amino acids: CASSQTSGVYNEQFF. The CDR3 DNA reads as TGTGCCAGCAGCCAAACCAGCGGGGTTTACAATGAGCAGTTCTTC.

The genes are TRBV2 and TRBJ2-5; the match to TRBD1 covers 9 bases. There are 13 residues in the CDR3. V shed 7 bases, J shed 4 bases, and the junction held 4 bases outside the gene matches. The germline CDR1 and CDR2 sequences are SNHLY and FYNNEI. The CDR3 sequence: CASIADRGETQYF. Written as DNA, the CDR3 is TGTGCCAGCATTGCGGACAGGGGAGAGACCCAGTACTTC.

This chain connects TRBV9 to TRBJ2-2, with a weak D call TRBD1 (5 bases). The CDR3 consists of 15 residues. Trimming shortened V by 1 base and J by 2 bases, and 9 bases separated the two germline ends. Per the germline V gene, CDR1 is SGDLS and CDR2 is YYNGEE. CDR3: CASSVRGLNTGELFF. The DNA for the CDR3 is TGTGCCAGCAGCGTAAGGGGCTTAAACACCGGGGAGCTGTTTTTT.

The chain couples TRBV9 to TRBJ1-4, with a possible D match to TRBD1 (6 bases). V was cut by 4 bases and J by 4 bases, with 14 bases left in between. CDR1 and CDR2 (germline): SGDLS, YYNGEE. This CDR3 has 15 amino acids. The CDR3 nucleotides read TGTGCCAGCAGCACCCCGACAGGTGTTAATGAAAAACTGTTTTTT. Its protein is CASSTPTGVNEKLFF.

CDR3 nucleotides: TGTGCCAGCGGGTGGGGGCGGGCCGGGGAGCTGTTTTTT. Amino acid sequence: CASGWGRAGELFF. The rearrangement uses TRBV9 and TRBJ2-2, with D tentatively TRBD1 (6 bases). The CDR3 consists of 13 residues. V lost 7 bases, J lost 6 bases, and 13 bases lay in between. Germline V lookup: CDR1 SGDLS, CDR2 YYNGEE.

The chain recombines TRBV6-5 with TRBJ1-6, with unresolved D. The CDR3 contains 14 residues. Germline V gene sequence: CDR1 MNHEY, CDR2 SVGAGI. Trimming removed 8 bases at V and 6 bases at J, with 14 bases between. CDR3 DNA: TGTGCCAGCCGGAGAGGATCGAGTAATTCACCCCTCCACTTT. Its protein is CASRRGSSNSPLHF.

J is TRBJ2-7 and V is TRBV18; TRBD2 might be the D (6 bases). The germline V gene encodes CDR1 KGHSH and CDR2 LQKENI. The CDR3 runs 16 residues. Trimming removed 1 base at V and 5 bases at J, with 18 bases between. CDR3 nucleotide sequence: TGTGCCAGCTCACCACGGGGGGATCGGTTGTTGCACGAGCAGTACTTC. Encoded protein: CASSPRGDRLLHEQYF.

The chain recombines TRBV18 with TRBJ1-1; possible D gene TRBD1, 6 bases. The V and J ends lost 6 bases and 1 base respectively, with 12 bases between them. CDR3 length: 14 residues. The germline gives CDR1 KGHSH, CDR2 LQKENI. CDR3 DNA: TGTGCCAGCTCCCGGGACACACAGAACACTGAAGCTTTCTTT. Amino acid sequence: CASSRDTQNTEAFF.

This CDR3 reads CASSLLETGGRETQYF. The CDR3 nucleotides are TGTGCCAGCAGCCTTCTAGAAACTGGCGGGAGGGAGACCCAGTACTTC. The rearrangement uses TRBV5-8 and TRBJ2-5; 8 nucleotides match TRBD2. V trimming: 4 bases; J trimming: 5 bases; junction bases outside the gene matches: 13. CDR3 length equals 16 residues. Germline V gene data show CDR1 as SGHTS and CDR2 as YDEGEE.